The T cell receptor beta chain described here comes from a study of cytomegalovirus exposure and HLA in healthy donors. As for the study in general: About 79% of more than 300 genotyped donors fell in the Caucasian-associated ancestry cluster.

This CDR3 is 14 amino acids long. The V and J ends lost 0 bases and 0 bases respectively, with 4 bases between them. CDR1 is LGHNA, CDR2 YSLEER, per germline. This clone was seen once. Despite likely unrecorded immune exposures, the donors were nominally healthy at the time of sampling. The PCR had 60 Vbeta and 13 Jbeta primers. This table comes from immunoSEQ multiplex PCR, and its TCRdb copy is limited to in-frame clones, with some not included. Of around 110,000 clones listed, 65% were seen once; the top ten hold over 8.5%. The material sequenced was PBMCs. This chain links TRBV4-3 with TRBJ2-3, with unresolved D. The clonotype originates from a woman between 40 and 55 years old in good health and CMV-seropositive. CDR3 region: CASSQDSSTDTQYF. DNA of the CDR3: TGCGCCAGCAGCCAAGATAGCAGCACAGATACGCAGTATTTT.